A selection of T cell receptor beta chains follows, all from one sample in a study of patients and donors after allogeneic stem cell transplantation. TCRdb reanalysed the RT-PCR reads using MiXCR and keeps one entry per CDR3 protein. The data contain roughly 140,000 distinct CDR3 sequences, about two fifths of them singletons. Sequencing input: blood, either unsorted or a sorted T cell fraction (not recorded which). The receptors shown here come from a human donor who was either an allogeneic HSCT recipient or a stem cell or donor lymphocyte infusion donor (not recorded which). It is not recorded whose cells these are; they may come from a transplant donor. CDR3s include the opening cysteine and the closing phenylalanine or tryptophan. D genes are given only for firm matches. Size values are once, few and many counts, or a class for expanded clones, and some rows have none.

TRBJ2-1 TRBV20-1 NA few TGTAGTGCTAGAGATCTCCATGAGCAGTTCTTC CSARDLHEQFF
TRBJ1-5 TRBV2 TRBD1 NA TGTGCCAGCACCTTCGGACAGGGAAATCAGCCCCAGCATTTT CASTFGQGNQPQHF
TRBJ2-1 TRBV4-1 NA NA TGCGCCAGCAGCCAGCCGGGGCTACAGGGCTTTAATGAGCAGTTCTTC CASSQPGLQGFNEQFF
TRBJ2-5 TRBV6-2/TRBV6-3 TRBD2 NA TGTGCCAGCAGTTACTGGCCGGGGGGGACCCAGTACTTC CASSYWPGGTQYF
TRBJ1-4 TRBV20-1 TRBD1 NA TGCAGTGCTAGATCGACAGGGAAGGAAAAACTGTTTTTT CSARSTGKEKLFF
TRBJ2-1 TRBV9 NA NA TGTGCCAGCAGCCTATTCGTAGGGTTCCCCTCCTACAATGAGCAGTTCTTC CASSLFVGFPSYNEQFF
TRBJ1-4 TRBV12-3/TRBV12-4 TRBD1 NA TGTGCCAGCAGTGGTAGACAGGGGGATGAAAAACTGTTTTTT CASSGRQGDEKLFF
TRBJ1-1 TRBV27 NA once TGTGCCAGCAGTCCCCCGGACCGGTACACTGAAGCTTTCTTT CASSPPDRYTEAFF
TRBJ1-4 TRBV3-1 NA NA TGTGCCAGCAGCCCCGATGAGGGGCCGGCCGAAAAACTGTTTTTT CASSPDEGPAEKLFF
TRBJ2-1 TRBV12-3/TRBV12-4 NA NA TGTGCCAGCAGGTATTCGGTGAGGGTTCGCGAGCAGTTCTTC CASRYSVRVREQFF
TRBJ2-3 TRBV9 NA NA TGTGCCAGCAGCGTATGGGCGGCCGATACGCAGTATTTT CASSVWAADTQYF
TRBJ2-5 TRBV12-3/TRBV12-4 NA NA TGTGCCAGCACCACGGGGGAAGAGACCCAGTACTTC CASTTGEETQYF
TRBJ2-7 TRBV9 TRBD2 few TGTGCCAGCAGCGTAGGCGGGGGGGCTCTAAACGAGCAGTACTTC CASSVGGGALNEQYF
TRBJ1-2 TRBV18 NA NA TGTGCCAGCTCACCACTTTTGGCCTATGGCTACACCTTC CASSPLLAYGYTF
TRBJ2-5 TRBV6-6 NA few TGTGCCAGCAGTCCTGGGCAGCAGTTGGGGGAGACCCAGTACTTC CASSPGQQLGETQYF
TRBJ1-4 TRBV20-1 TRBD1 few TGCAGTGCTAGCCGCGACAGGGGTGCAACTAATGAAAAACTGTTTTTT CSASRDRGATNEKLFF
TRBJ1-2 TRBV29-1 TRBD1 NA TGCAGCGTTGACGCGGGCGACAGGGCAGAGCTTAACTATGGCTACACCTTC CSVDAGDRAELNYGYTF
TRBJ1-5 TRBV20-1 NA many TGCAGTGCTAGAGCCCCAGGGGAATATGGCAATCAGCCCCAGCATTTT CSARAPGEYGNQPQHF
TRBJ1-1 TRBV12-3/TRBV12-4 NA NA TGTGCCAGCAGTTGGCAGGGCCCGAACACTGAAGCTTTCTTT CASSWQGPNTEAFF
TRBJ1-2 TRBV12-3/TRBV12-4 NA many TGTGCCAGCAGCTTAGGCGTTAACTATGGCTACACCTTC CASSLGVNYGYTF
TRBJ1-1 TRBV7-8 NA NA TGTGCCAGCGGGTTGGGACTAGCCAGGAACACTGAAGCTTTCTTT CASGLGLARNTEAFF
TRBJ2-1 TRBV7-9 NA few TGTGCCAGCAGCGTAAAGCCGGATGAGCAGTTCTTC CASSVKPDEQFF